A single sample gave rise to the 6 T cell receptor beta chains below, sequenced in a study of control samples from healthy donors and cancer patients. Sequencing used immunoSEQ multiplex PCR; TCRdb keeps in-frame clones, though not all of them. The top ten hold about 3.1% of the sample, which has fewer than 70,000 clones, roughly 84% seen once. Specimen: PBMCs. These receptors were collected from a woman aged 45 to 65 with lung cancer.

The rearrangement uses TRBV6-5 and TRBJ2-5, with 7 bases identical to TRBD1. Unmatched junction bases numbered 14, after V lost 4 bases and J lost 9 bases. The CDR3 totals 15 residues. Germline V gene data show CDR1 as MNHEY and CDR2 as SVGAGI. This CDR3 is CASSFLQAPTGAQYF. The CDR3 coding sequence is TGTGCCAGCAGTTTCTTACAGGCTCCTACAGGGGCCCAGTACTTC.

J is TRBJ1-1 and V is TRBV5-1; D remains unclear. The germline gives CDR1 SGHRS, CDR2 YFSETQ. V lost 0 bases and J lost 0, with 9 bases in between. There are 15 residues in the CDR3. CDR3 residues: CASSLVEDLNTEAFF. CDR3 nucleotides: TGCGCCAGCAGCTTGGTCGAGGACTTGAACACTGAAGCTTTCTTT.

The V gene is TRBV19, the J gene TRBJ1-1; no definite D call. The germline V and J ends were trimmed by 0 bases and 8 bases, with 10 bases remaining between them. Germline lookup yields CDR1 LNHDA and CDR2 SQIVND (reference sequence). This CDR3 has 13 amino acids. The CDR3 spells CASSIDLGTEAFF. CDR3 coding DNA: TGTGCCAGTAGTATAGATCTGGGAACGGAAGCTTTCTTT.

V gene TRBV20-1 combines with J gene TRBJ2-1; D is undetermined. Trimming cost V 6 bases and J 5 bases, with 5 bases left between them. Germline V gene sequence: CDR1 DFQATT, CDR2 SNEGSKA (reference sequence). The CDR3 runs 10 residues. In nucleotides, the CDR3 is TGCAGTGCAGGACACAATGAGCAGTTCTTC. Protein product: CSAGHNEQFF.

This clone was counted between two and nine times. This sequence joins TRBV2 and TRBJ1-5; TRBD1 is a possible D gene (5 bases). The CDR3 length is 16 residues. V was cut by 8 bases and J by 4 bases, with 21 bases left in between. CDR1 is SNHLY, CDR2 FYNNEI, per germline. The CDR3 DNA reads TGTGCCAGCGATGGGGACCAGACCCGCGTAAATCAGCCCCAGCATTTT. This translates into CASDGDQTRVNQPQHF.

V gene TRBV7-3 combines with J gene TRBJ2-3, with D possibly matching TRBD2 (6 bases). V was trimmed by 5 bases and J by 3 bases, leaving 9 bases between them. CDR1 and CDR2 (germline): SGHTA, FQGTGA. This CDR3 spans 13 amino acids. The CDR3 spells CASSRLVTDTQYF. Written as DNA, the CDR3 is TGTGCCAGCAGCAGACTAGTGACAGATACGCAGTATTTT.